The 20 T cell receptor beta chains presented below share a single source sample, sequenced in a study of cytomegalovirus exposure and HLA in healthy donors. It was with 60 Vbeta and 13 Jbeta primers that the PCR ran. The assay was immunoSEQ multiplex PCR, and TCRdb's table has in-frame clones only and misses some. The data show about 170,000 clones, 70% to 80% seen once. Material for sequencing was PBMCs. All receptors come from a woman in her 30s in good health and CMV-seropositive.

The chain couples TRBV2 to TRBJ2-5; D gene uncertain. With 4 bases removed from V and 4 bases from J, the gap between germline ends came to 10 bases. The length of the CDR3 is 13 residues. The V gene's germline CDR1 is SNHLY and CDR2 FYNNEI. CDR3 coding DNA: TGTGCCAGCAGTGGAACAGACGGAGAGACCCAGTACTTC. This translates into CASSGTDGETQYF.

This clone was counted only a few times. V and J are TRBV30 and TRBJ1-1; 7 bases agree with TRBD1. The germline V gene encodes CDR1 GTSNPN and CDR2 SVGIG (reference sequence). The V segment lost 4 bases and the J segment 2 bases; nucleotides outside the gene matches: 4. This CDR3 is 13 amino acids long. CDR3 sequence: CAWKTGRNTEAFF. Here the CDR3 DNA reads TGTGCCTGGAAGACAGGGCGAAACACTGAAGCTTTCTTT. The full variable domain, in which reference TRBV30 and TRBJ1-1 provide the parts outside the CDR3, is SQTIHQWPATLVQPVGSPLSLECTVEGTSNPNLYWYRQAAGRGLQLLFYSVGIGQISSEVPQNLSASRPQDRQFILSSKKLLLSDSGFYLCAWKTGRNTEAFFGQGTRLTVV.

V gene TRBV28 combines with J gene TRBJ2-1; TRBD2 agrees at 7 bases. The V and J ends lost 2 bases and 2 bases, in that order; junction bases with no gene match: 3. CDR3 length: 15 residues. Germline V gives CDR1 MDHEN, CDR2 SYDVKM. For the CDR3, the DNA is TGTGCCAGCAGTTTAGCGGGAGTACCCTACAATGAGCAGTTCTTC. Protein product: CASSLAGVPYNEQFF.

The CDR3 DNA reads as TGTGCCTGGAGTGTACTTTCTCCTATTCCAGGTAGTGCAGATACGCAGTATTTT. It yields the protein CAWSVLSPIPGSADTQYF. The chain employs TRBV30 and TRBJ2-3, with D hard to call. The V gene's germline CDR1 is GTSNPN and CDR2 SVGIG (reference sequence). This CDR3 region has 18 residues. The V and J ends lost 0 bases and 4 bases respectively, with 23 bases between them.

The rearrangement uses TRBV5-1 and TRBJ2-5; D is undetermined. The closer fit of TRBJ2-7 to the DNA end suggests the J call may be wrong. The CDR3 loop spans 13 amino acids. Germline CDR1 is SGHRS and CDR2 is YFSETQ. The CDR3 loop is CASSAGSPYEQYF. As DNA, the CDR3 is TGCGCCAGCTCTGCAGGTTCGCCCTACGAGCAGTACTTC.

V usage is TRBV27 and J usage is TRBJ2-3; weak D call: TRBD1 (5 bases). The CDR3 totals 14 residues. Trimming shortened V by 7 bases and J by 4 bases, and 15 bases separated the two germline ends. CDR1 MNHEY and CDR2 SMNVEV come from the germline V gene (reference sequence). The CDR3 DNA sequence: TGTGCCAGCATGATTAGGGGATTTGCAGATACGCAGTATTTT. Its protein is CASMIRGFADTQYF.

The chain couples TRBV7-2 to TRBJ2-7, with 14 bases identical to TRBD2. CDR1 and CDR2 from the germline V gene are SGHTA and FQGNSA. The CDR3 runs to 15 residues. Losses at the gene ends were 4 bases for V and 6 bases for J; bases not matched to a gene: 5. The CDR3 loop is CASSWTGTSGSEQYF. The CDR3 DNA follows: TGTGCCAGCAGCTGGACCGGGACTAGCGGGAGCGAGCAGTACTTC.

This chain links TRBV6-6 with TRBJ2-1; a possible D gene is TRBD1 (7 bases). The CDR3 is 15 residues long. The germline V gene has CDR1 MNHNY and CDR2 SVGAGI (reference sequence). V shed 1 base and J shed 7 bases, with 14 bases lying between them. The CDR3 sequence is CASSYWRDSYNEQFF. In nucleotides, the CDR3 is TGTGCCAGCAGTTACTGGCGGGACAGTTATAATGAGCAGTTCTTC.

The chain employs TRBV30 and TRBJ1-2; D not certain. V lost 2 bases and J 0 bases, leaving 4 bases between the germline ends. The germline V gene encodes CDR1 GTSNPN and CDR2 SVGIG (reference sequence). The CDR3 is 12 amino acids. CDR3 region: CAWSNSNYGYTF. CDR3 sequence (DNA): TGTGCCTGGAGTAACTCTAACTATGGCTACACCTTC.

This clone was found many times. J is TRBJ1-2 and V is TRBV7-8; no clear D gene. CDR1 and CDR2 from the germline V gene are SGHVS and FQNEAQ. V lost 4 bases and J lost 6, with 15 bases in between. This CDR3 is 14 amino acids long. CDR3 region: CASSSTAVSHGYTF. CDR3 DNA: TGTGCCAGCAGCTCTACAGCGGTTTCGCATGGCTACACCTTC.

The chain uses TRBV27 and TRBJ1-4; unclear D gene. CDR3 length: 15 residues. CDR1 MNHEY and CDR2 SMNVEV come from the germline V gene (reference sequence). V lost 3 bases, J lost 0 bases, and 8 bases lay in between. Here the CDR3 DNA reads TGTGCCAGCAGTTTTCGTCGGGCAACTAATGAAAAACTGTTTTTT. Its protein is CASSFRRATNEKLFF.

This clone has just a few counts. The rearrangement uses TRBV5-4 and TRBJ1-3; 7 bases agree with TRBD1. V shed 4 bases, J shed 2 bases, and the junction held 3 bases outside the gene matches. CDR1 and CDR2 from the germline V gene are SGHNT and YYREEE (reference sequence). The CDR3 runs 14 residues. CDR3 in DNA: TGTGCCAGCAGCGTTACAGGGGCTGGAAACACCATATATTTT. It is translated as CASSVTGAGNTIYF.

The chain joins TRBV5-1 to TRBJ2-7; D is perhaps TRBD2 (6 bases). Trimming left V 4 bases short and J 6 bases short, with 11 bases between. This CDR3 contains 12 residues. Germline CDR1 and CDR2: SGHRS and YFSETQ. CDR3 DNA: TGCGCCAGCAGCGGGGACTCCGGCGAGCAGTACTTC. It codes for CASSGDSGEQYF.

V usage is TRBV6-5 and J usage is TRBJ1-1; D is unclear. The CDR3 has 15 amino acids. Germline V gene lookup returns CDR1 MNHEY and CDR2 SVGAGI. The ends were cut back, 0 bases at V and 4 bases at J, with 12 bases in the middle. The CDR3 coding sequence is TGTGCCAGCAGTTACTCGACGATCGGCGGCACTGAAGCTTTCTTT. This sequence encodes CASSYSTIGGTEAFF.

This sequence joins TRBV9 and TRBJ1-2, with TRBD1 identical over 10 bases. CDR1 is SGDLS, CDR2 YYNGEE, per germline. V was clipped by 3 bases and J by 7 bases; unmatched bases: 6. The CDR3 is made up of 14 amino acids. Here the CDR3 reads CASSAGGQGGGYTF. The CDR3 DNA is TGTGCCAGCAGCGCAGGAGGACAGGGGGGTGGCTACACCTTC.

The chain employs TRBV9 and TRBJ2-7, with TRBD1 identical over 7 bases. The CDR3 is 14 amino acids. The V gene's germline CDR1 is SGDLS and CDR2 YYNGEE. Trimming at V came to 0 bases and at J to 5 bases, leaving 5 bases not matched to a gene. The CDR3, as DNA: TGTGCCAGCAGCGTAGAATGGCAGGGGGACGAGCAGTACTTC. Amino acid sequence: CASSVEWQGDEQYF.

This rearrangement joins TRBV6-5 to TRBJ1-6; possible D gene TRBD1, 6 bases. The germline V and J ends were trimmed by 5 bases and 12 bases, with 11 bases remaining between them. This CDR3 spans 12 amino acids. Germline loops: CDR1 MNHEY, CDR2 SVGAGI. CDR3 bases: TGTGCCAGCAGTCAGGCAGGGGAACCCCTCCACTTT. It encodes CASSQAGEPLHF.

This clone was detected once. The chain links TRBV6-6 to TRBJ1-1; D possibly corresponds to TRBD1 (6 bases). CDR1 and CDR2 from the germline V gene are MNHNY and SVGAGI (reference sequence). The CDR3 spans 13 residues. V lost 9 bases, J lost 4 bases, and 15 bases lay in between. The CDR3 nucleotides are TGTGCCAGTCGGACAGCCGTCGCCACTGAAGCTTTCTTT. Translated: CASRTAVATEAFF.

This chain joins TRBV4-1 and TRBJ2-1; TRBD2 matches at 7 bases. V trimming: 0 bases; J trimming: 7 bases; junction bases outside the gene matches: 9. The germline V gene encodes CDR1 MGHRA and CDR2 YSYEKL. The CDR3 runs 16 residues. The DNA of the CDR3 is TGCGCCAGCAGCCAAGATCTTACGGGAGGAAGGAATGAGCAGTTCTTC. It is translated as CASSQDLTGGRNEQFF.

The genes are TRBV28 and TRBJ2-2; TRBD2 matches 9 bases. The germline V gene encodes CDR1 MDHEN and CDR2 SYDVKM. With V trimmed by 6 bases and J by 1 base, 9 bases remained unmatched. The CDR3 sequence is 17 residues long. CDR3 loop: CASSPTSGLQNTGELFF. DNA for the CDR3: TGTGCCAGCAGCCCGACTAGCGGTCTACAGAACACCGGGGAGCTGTTTTTT.